These 17 T cell receptor beta chains originate from one sample sequenced in a study of identical twins. TCRdb re-analysed the 5' RACE reads in MiXCR, keeping a single row per CDR3 protein. The table records some 1,600,000 distinct CDR3 sequences, more than 30% of them present only once. Material: cord blood. These receptors were taken from a newborn girl in good health.

This clonotype has only a few counts. The J gene is TRBJ2-7, the V gene TRBV5-1; tentatively, D is TRBD1 (6 bases). The CDR3 sequence is 15 residues long. Germline CDR1 and CDR2: SGHRS and YFSETQ. V was pared by 1 base and J by 3 bases, with 14 bases between. The CDR3 sequence is CASSLQATGNYEQYF. The CDR3, as DNA: TGCGCCAGCAGCTTGCAGGCGACAGGAAACTACGAGCAGTACTTC.

Details on this clonotype: One end of the junction varies from germline; a read error may be responsible. The chain joins TRBV6-1 to TRBJ2-1; the match to TRBD2 covers 13 bases. CDR1 is MNHNS, CDR2 SASEGT, per germline. CDR3 size: 15 residues. CDR3 sequence: CASSLGTSGINERFF. CDR3 coding DNA: TGTGCCAGCAGCTTAGGGACTAGCGGGATAAATGAGCGGTTCTTC.

This clonotype was observed a handful of times. This rearrangement joins TRBV29-1 to TRBJ2-5; TRBD1 might be the D (6 bases). The germline V gene encodes CDR1 SQVTM and CDR2 ANQGSEA. The CDR3 is made up of 16 amino acids. Trimming removed 5 bases at V and 5 bases at J, with 24 bases between. The CDR3 region has the DNA TGCAGCGTTAGGTTAAGTTACAGGGTAAGGGAGGAGACCCAGTACTTC. This encodes CSVRLSYRVREETQYF.

This chain connects TRBV28 to TRBJ2-7, with 16 bases that match TRBD2. Germline loops: CDR1 MDHEN, CDR2 SYDVKM. The CDR3 covers 20 residues. V was clipped by 5 bases and J by 4 bases; unmatched bases: 17. The CDR3 sequence is CASSKTRGTSGRALFYEQYF. The CDR3 DNA is TGTGCCAGCAGTAAAACCCGCGGGACTAGCGGGAGGGCCCTCTTTTACGAGCAGTACTTC.

The chain carries TRBV27 and TRBJ2-1; TRBD2 matches 9 bases. Losses at the gene ends were 5 bases for V and 4 bases for J; bases not matched to a gene: 9. Looked up from germline, CDR1 is MNHEY and CDR2 is SMNVEV (reference sequence). The CDR3 runs to 16 residues. CDR3 loop: CASSPLRGRDYNEQFF. Written as DNA, the CDR3 is TGTGCCAGCAGTCCCCTTCGCGGGAGGGATTACAATGAGCAGTTCTTC.

The chain links TRBV29-1 to TRBJ1-4, with D possibly being TRBD1 (6 bases). The CDR3 is 14 residues long. Trimming took off 6 bases at V and 8 bases at J, with 19 bases between the two ends. The germline V gene has CDR1 SQVTM and CDR2 ANQGSEA. CDR3 in amino acids: CSVVETGGPEKLFF. The CDR3, as DNA: TGCAGCGTCGTTGAGACAGGAGGTCCCGAAAAACTGTTTTTT.

CDR3 DNA sequence: TGCAGTGCTAGATCTGGAAGCACTAATAATTCACCCCTCCACTTT. Translation gives CSARSGSTNNSPLHF. V usage is TRBV20-1 and J usage is TRBJ1-6; no clear D gene. V was pared by 2 bases and J by 5 bases, with 13 bases between. Germline CDR1 is DFQATT and CDR2 is SNEGSKA (reference sequence). CDR3 length: 15 amino acids.

The V gene is TRBV27, the J gene TRBJ2-7; 9 nucleotides line up with TRBD1. V shed 4 bases and J 8 bases; nucleotides not matched to a gene: 9. Germline CDR1 MNHEY, CDR2 SMNVEV (reference sequence). This CDR3 region has 14 residues. CDR3 region: CASSSGDRAYKQYF. DNA of the CDR3: TGTGCCAGCAGTTCCGGGGACAGGGCTTACAAGCAGTACTTC.

This clonotype came up a few times. This sequence joins TRBV4-1 and TRBJ2-2; D remains unclear. The germline CDR1 and CDR2 sequences are MGHRA and YSYEKL. Trimming stripped 0 bases from V and 9 bases from J, with 8 bases between. The CDR3 contains 13 residues. The CDR3 here is CASSQEPFRELFF. Here the CDR3 DNA reads TGCGCCAGCAGCCAAGAACCTTTCAGGGAGCTGTTTTTT.

The table lists this clonotype with many counts. The chain joins TRBV20-1 to TRBJ2-4; 8 nucleotides align to TRBD2. Germline assignment: CDR1 DFQATT and CDR2 SNEGSKA (reference sequence). With 1 base clipped from V and 2 bases from J, the junction kept 1 base outside the gene matches. The length of the CDR3 is 14 residues. DNA for the CDR3: TGCAGTGCTAGAGCGGGGGGGCCCAAAAACATTCAGTACTTC. It yields the protein CSARAGGPKNIQYF.

The chain links TRBV6-2 or TRBV6-3 to TRBJ1-1; D is uncertain. The CDR3 sequence is 13 residues long. Germline CDR1 reads MNHEY; CDR2 reads SVGEGT. V lost 6 bases to trimming and J lost 3 bases, with 11 bases between them. The CDR3 DNA follows: TGTGCCAGCAGCCCCCGGCATTACACTGAAGCTTTCTTT. Encoded protein: CASSPRHYTEAFF.

Only one count was recorded for this clonotype. The rearrangement uses TRBV18 and TRBJ2-4, with D tentatively TRBD1 (5 bases). The J call may be wrong; the DNA end is better matched by TRBJ2-5. Germline V gene lookup returns CDR1 KGHSH and CDR2 LQKENI. The CDR3 has 16 amino acids. CDR3 sequence (DNA): TGTGCCAGCTCACCACGCCAGGGTAGGGTCCAAGAGACCCAGTACTTC. Translating gives CASSPRQGRVQETQYF.

This chain joins TRBV11-2 and TRBJ2-1; 7 bases agree with TRBD1. The CDR3 is 14 amino acids. V was pared by 6 bases and J by 6 bases, with 8 bases of the junction left unmatched. Germline V gene sequence: CDR1 SGHAT, CDR2 FQNNGV. The DNA for the CDR3 is TGTGCCAGCAGGGGACAGTCGCCCGCCAATGAGCAGTTCTTC. It encodes CASRGQSPANEQFF.

This clonotype has only a few counts. The genes are TRBV15 and TRBJ2-7; D perhaps matches TRBD1 (5 bases). Trimming took 0 bases from V and 5 from J, leaving 17 bases between them. The germline V gene encodes CDR1 LNHNV and CDR2 YYDKDF (reference sequence). The CDR3 consists of 16 residues. CDR3 loop: CATSRDLRTLGNEQYF. DNA for the CDR3: TGTGCCACCAGCAGAGATTTGAGGACACTCGGCAACGAGCAGTACTTC.

The J gene is TRBJ2-1, the V gene TRBV20-1, with TRBD1 identical over 7 bases. The V gene's germline CDR1 is DFQATT and CDR2 SNEGSKA (reference sequence). The junction had 17 bases not matched to a gene; V was cut back by 6 bases and J by 0 bases. The CDR3 covers 18 residues. This chain's CDR3 is CSARTDRPFPSSYNEQFF. CDR3 coding DNA: TGCAGTGCCAGAACGGACAGGCCTTTCCCTAGCTCCTACAATGAGCAGTTCTTC.

This clonotype was detected ten times or more. The chain carries TRBV7-2 and TRBJ2-3; 7 nucleotides match TRBD2. The CDR3 extends over 15 amino acids. The junction had 4 bases not matched to a gene; V was cut back by 4 bases and J by 0 bases. The germline CDR1 and CDR2 sequences are SGHTA and FQGNSA. The CDR3 loop reads CASSSLSGSTDTQYF. The DNA for the CDR3 is TGTGCCAGCAGCTCCCTTAGCGGGAGCACAGATACGCAGTATTTT. The full variable domain, in which reference TRBV7-2 and TRBJ2-3 provide the parts outside the CDR3, is GAGVSQSPSNKVTEKGKDVELRCDPISGHTALYWYRQSLGQGLEFLIYFQGNSAPDKSGLPSDRFSAERTGGSVSTLTIQRTQQEDSAVYLCASSSLSGSTDTQYFGPGTRLTVL.

J is TRBJ2-4 and V is TRBV6-1, with 9 bases that match TRBD1. Germline V lookup: CDR1 MNHNS, CDR2 SASEGT. The CDR3 totals 17 residues. The V segment lost 3 bases and the J segment 0 bases; nucleotides outside the gene matches: 6. The CDR3 protein is CASSDVGTGLAKNIQYF. CDR3 sequence (DNA): TGTGCCAGCAGTGATGTCGGGACAGGGCTAGCCAAAAACATTCAGTACTTC.